The 4 T cell receptor beta chains below come from one sample, sequenced in a study of blood T cells in healthy people across ages. Together with a sample-barcoded 5' primer, a J-beta primer mix was included in a second PCR lasting roughly 7 to 11 cycles. From the 5' RACE reads, TCRdb called clonotypes with MiXCR, one entry per CDR3 protein. The profile covers about 690,000 distinct CDR3 sequences, with around 38% appearing a single time and about 30% taken by the ten largest. Sequencing input: blood. The receptors derive from a man older than 75 in good health.

The chain recombines TRBV29-1 with TRBJ2-2; 9 nucleotides line up with TRBD1. The CDR3 runs 14 residues. The germline V gene encodes CDR1 SQVTM and CDR2 ANQGSEA. The trim removed 7 bases at V and 3 bases at J, leaving 6 bases unmatched. This CDR3 reads CSASRTGDTGELFF. DNA of the CDR3: TGCAGCGCCTCTAGGACAGGGGACACCGGGGAGCTGTTTTTT.

This clonotype was found once. This chain joins TRBV5-1 and TRBJ1-3, with 11 bases aligning to TRBD1. The junction had 3 bases not matched to a gene; V was cut back by 4 bases and J by 0 bases. This CDR3 spans 16 amino acids. Germline V gene data show CDR1 as SGHRS and CDR2 as YFSETQ. The CDR3: CASSRDRGNSGNTIYF. The CDR3 nucleotides are TGCGCCAGCAGCAGGGACAGGGGGAACTCTGGAAACACCATATATTTT.

The chain uses TRBV20-1 and TRBJ1-1, with 10 nucleotides matching TRBD1. V gave up 1 base and J gave up 1 base; unmatched junction bases: 6. The CDR3 spans 16 residues. Germline lookup yields CDR1 DFQATT and CDR2 SNEGSKA (reference sequence). As DNA, the CDR3 is TGCAGTGCTAGAGGCTCGGGACAGGGGACGAACACTGAAGCTTTCTTT. Translated: CSARGSGQGTNTEAFF.

This clonotype has just one count. The genes are TRBV29-1 and TRBJ2-3; D ambiguous. The CDR3 runs 13 residues. V lost 4 bases and J lost 4, with 12 bases in between. The germline V gene encodes CDR1 SQVTM and CDR2 ANQGSEA. CDR3 nucleotides: TGCAGCGTTGGACATCCTTCCGCAGATACGCAGTATTTT. This codes for CSVGHPSADTQYF.